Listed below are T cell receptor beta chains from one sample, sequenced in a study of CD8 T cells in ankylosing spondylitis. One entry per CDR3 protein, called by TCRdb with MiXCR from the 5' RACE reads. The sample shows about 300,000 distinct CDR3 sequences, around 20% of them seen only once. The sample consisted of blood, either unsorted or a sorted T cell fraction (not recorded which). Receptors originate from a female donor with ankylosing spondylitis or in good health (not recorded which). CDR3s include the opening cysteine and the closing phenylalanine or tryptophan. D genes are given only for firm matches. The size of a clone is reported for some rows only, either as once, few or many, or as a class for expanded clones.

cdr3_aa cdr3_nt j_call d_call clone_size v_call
CASSLGGHSTEAFF TGTGCCAGCAGCTTAGGAGGCCATAGCACTGAAGCTTTCTTT TRBJ1-1 . . TRBV7-2
CAISEWASGSATDTQYF TGTGCCATCAGTGAGTGGGCTAGCGGGAGTGCGACAGATACGCAGTATTTT TRBJ2-3 TRBD2 few TRBV10-3
CASVSDSDVEKLFF TGTGCTAGTGTTTCGGACAGCGACGTAGAAAAACTGTTTTTT TRBJ1-4 . many TRBV12-5
CSALSGTTSYEQYF TGCAGTGCCCTCTCCGGGACCACCTCCTACGAGCAGTACTTC TRBJ2-7 . . TRBV20-1
CASSQGSGTPMETQYF TGTGCCAGCAGCCAGGGTAGCGGGACACCAATGGAGACCCAGTACTTC TRBJ2-5 TRBD2 . TRBV3-1
CASSSLGLYEQYF TGTGCCAGCAGCTCCTTGGGTTTGTACGAGCAGTACTTC TRBJ2-7 . few TRBV7-2
CASREGSGETQYF TGTGCCAGCAGGGAGGGTAGTGGAGAGACCCAGTACTTC TRBJ2-5 . . TRBV6-1
CASADSQKGPQHF TGCGCCAGCGCCGACAGTCAAAAGGGGCCCCAGCATTTT TRBJ1-5 . few TRBV4-3
CASSEVLLAGAGQYF TGTGCCAGCAGTGAGGTCCTACTAGCGGGAGCGGGGCAGTACTTC TRBJ2-7 TRBD2 . TRBV2
CASSEAFDPSYNEQFF TGTGCCAGCAGCGAGGCGTTTGATCCCTCCTACAATGAGCAGTTCTTC TRBJ2-1 . few TRBV7-2
CSAEVIRNQPQHF TGCAGTGCTGAGGTCATTCGGAATCAGCCCCAGCATTTT TRBJ1-5 . many TRBV20-1
CASRLDRGRGETQYF TGTGCCAGCAGGTTGGACAGGGGGCGTGGGGAGACCCAGTACTTC TRBJ2-5 TRBD1 few TRBV12-3/TRBV12-4
CASSLGLISSYEQYF TGTGCCAGCAGCTTGGGGCTGATCAGTAGCTACGAGCAGTACTTC TRBJ2-7 . . TRBV5-8
CSAGGTSGASSYEQYF TGCAGTGCTGGGGGGACTAGCGGGGCAAGCTCCTACGAGCAGTACTTC TRBJ2-7 TRBD2 . TRBV20-1
CASRTGNEKLFF TGTGCCAGCAGGACAGGGAACGAAAAACTGTTTTTT TRBJ1-4 TRBD1 few TRBV6-5
CSARTAGVNEQFF TGCAGTGCTAGGACGGCGGGAGTCAATGAGCAGTTCTTC TRBJ2-1 TRBD2 . TRBV20-1
CASSGGQSPNQPQHF TGTGCCAGCAGTGGGGGGCAGTCACCGAATCAGCCCCAGCATTTT TRBJ1-5 . many TRBV2
CASSLNTGVYVYTF TGTGCCAGCAGTCTTAACACTGGAGTCTATGTCTACACCTTC TRBJ1-2 . once TRBV28
CSATFTGTRSIEQFF TGCAGTGCTACCTTTACCGGGACTAGGTCCATTGAGCAGTTCTTC TRBJ2-1 TRBD2 many TRBV20-1
CASSLAIRQGTQYF TGTGCCAGCAGCTTGGCTATTAGACAGGGAACCCAGTACTTC TRBJ2-5 TRBD1 few TRBV5-5
CASSVTGAGQTQYF TGTGCCAGCAGCGTAACGGGCGCGGGCCAGACCCAGTACTTC TRBJ2-5 . . TRBV9
CASSSGTGYNEQFF TGCGCCAGCAGCTCCGGGACAGGATACAATGAGCAGTTCTTC TRBJ2-1 TRBD1 many TRBV5-1
CSARDPRILSGSGEQFF TGCAGTGCTAGAGACCCCAGGATTTTGAGCGGGAGCGGTGAGCAGTTCTTC TRBJ2-1 TRBD2 . TRBV20-1
CSARPGVDGYGYTF TGCAGTGCTAGGCCCGGAGTGGATGGCTATGGCTACACCTTC TRBJ1-2 . many TRBV20-1
CSADPPPSYNEQFF TGCAGTGCTGACCCCCCTCCTTCCTACAATGAGCAGTTCTTC TRBJ2-1 . few TRBV20-1
CARGPGVGFWANVLTF TGTGCCAGGGGACCCGGGGTAGGCTTCTGGGCCAACGTCCTGACTTTC TRBJ2-6 . . TRBV5-3
CASSQALGDGQGSYEQYF TGCGCCAGCAGCCAAGCCTTAGGAGACGGACAGGGGTCCTACGAGCAGTACTTC TRBJ2-7 TRBD1 few TRBV4-3
CASSLMGADTQYF TGTGCCAGCAGCTTAATGGGGGCAGATACGCAGTATTTT TRBJ2-3 . . TRBV7-8
CATSDSTPGLNEQFF TGTGCCACCAGTGATTCAACCCCCGGGCTCAATGAGCAGTTCTTC TRBJ2-1 . . TRBV24-1
CASSTRTGESYEQYF TGTGCCAGTAGTACCCGGACAGGGGAATCATACGAGCAGTACTTC TRBJ2-7 TRBD1 . TRBV19
CASSLAGGRDEQFF TGTGCTAGCAGTCTAGCGGGAGGGAGAGATGAGCAGTTCTTC TRBJ2-1 TRBD2 . TRBV7-7
CAISVLGYYEQYF TGTGCCATCAGTGTCCTAGGATATTACGAGCAGTACTTC TRBJ2-7 . few TRBV10-3
CASSQGEFRELFF TGTGCCAGCAGCCAAGGAGAGTTCAGGGAGCTGTTTTTT TRBJ2-2 . few TRBV4-2
CSFGGTGSYEQYF TGCAGCTTCGGGGGGACTGGGTCCTACGAGCAGTACTTC TRBJ2-7 TRBD2 few TRBV29-1
CASSFWTGPYEQYF TGCGCCAGCAGCTTCTGGACAGGTCCCTACGAGCAGTACTTC TRBJ2-7 TRBD1 few TRBV5-1
CSANDRVGYGYTF TGCAGTGCAAACGACAGGGTTGGCTATGGCTACACCTTC TRBJ1-2 TRBD1 few TRBV20-1
CASSLGGGGNEQFF TGTGCCAGCAGCCTAGGGGGGGGGGGCAATGAGCAGTTCTTC TRBJ2-1 . many TRBV7-6
CASRLRDRGYEQYF TGTGCCAGCAGGCTCCGGGACAGGGGGTACGAGCAGTACTTC TRBJ2-7 TRBD1 . TRBV6-1
CASRGISGDTGELFF TGTGCCAGCAGGGGGATTTCAGGGGACACCGGGGAGCTGTTTTTT TRBJ2-2 . . TRBV6-1
CASSFSEGNQPQHF TGTGCCAGCAGTTTTTCGGAGGGGAATCAGCCCCAGCATTTT TRBJ1-5 . few TRBV12-3/TRBV12-4
CASRSGRKATGELFF TGTGCCAGCAGGAGCGGGAGAAAGGCCACCGGGGAGCTGTTTTTT TRBJ2-2 TRBD2 few TRBV12-3/TRBV12-4
CSARTVAGTQYF TGCAGTGCCCGAACGGTGGCCGGGACCCAGTACTTC TRBJ2-5 . . TRBV20-1
CASRPPGAQETQYF TGTGCCAGCAGACCCCCCGGGGCCCAAGAGACCCAGTACTTC TRBJ2-5 . . TRBV6-1
CASSPGRNTGELFF TGTGCCAGCAGCCCGGGACGGAACACCGGGGAGCTGTTTTTT TRBJ2-2 . . TRBV5-8
CASSSPGYGYTF TGTGCCAGCAGTTCCCCGGGCTATGGCTACACCTTC TRBJ1-2 . many TRBV6-5
CASSLGSSGGITDTQYF TGTGCCAGCAGCTTAGGGAGTAGCGGTGGAATCACAGATACGCAGTATTTT TRBJ2-3 . . TRBV7-2
CASSQTLRESYNEQFF TGTGCCAGCAGCCAGACGCTCAGAGAGTCCTACAATGAGCAGTTCTTC TRBJ2-1 . . TRBV7-2
CSARGGGEETQYF TGCAGTGCTAGAGGGGGAGGAGAAGAGACCCAGTACTTC TRBJ2-5 . . TRBV20-1
CASRTGGSLRGETQYF TGCGCCAGCAGGACAGGGGGCTCACTGAGGGGAGAGACCCAGTACTTC TRBJ2-5 TRBD1 . TRBV5-1
CASSQFSGSNTGELFF TGTGCCAGCAGTCAATTTTCAGGATCGAACACCGGGGAGCTGTTTTTT TRBJ2-2 . . TRBV27
CASSSNGGGVNEQFF TGTGCCAGCAGCTCTAACGGGGGAGGGGTTAATGAGCAGTTCTTC TRBJ2-1 TRBD2 . TRBV7-2
CASSLGSDNAIGGYTF TGTGCCAGCAGCTTAGGGAGTGACAACGCAATAGGTGGCTACACCTTC TRBJ1-2 . . TRBV7-2
CSVESRDFGPNEQFF TGCAGCGTTGAATCCCGGGACTTCGGGCCCAATGAGCAGTTCTTC TRBJ2-1 . many TRBV29-1
CASSLGGRDRQETQYF TGTGCCAGCAGCTTAGGTGGCAGGGATCGCCAAGAGACCCAGTACTTC TRBJ2-5 . . TRBV7-6
CAISETPETQYF TGTGCCATCAGTGAGACCCCAGAGACCCAGTACTTC TRBJ2-5 . . TRBV10-3
CSAKRNTEAFF TGCAGTGCAAAGAGAAACACTGAAGCTTTCTTT TRBJ1-1 . many TRBV20-1
CASSLTGRPNTEAFF TGTGCCAGCAGCCTCACAGGGCGACCGAACACTGAAGCTTTCTTT TRBJ1-1 . few TRBV7-2